This T cell receptor (beta chain) was identified during a study of blood T cell repertoires in COVID-19. In the study overall: The study drew acute and convalescent COVID-19 samples from the United States, Italy and Spain.

Assay: immunoSEQ multiplex PCR; the TCRdb copy retains only in-frame clones and omits some. The data show about 200,000 clones, approximately 80% seen once. The CDR3 runs to 13 residues. V was shortened by 4 bases and J by 3 bases, with 13 bases between the two germline ends. The germline gives CDR1 SQVTM, CDR2 ANQGSEA. This TCR was sampled from a man in his fifties or sixties with active or convalescent COVID-19. The material sequenced was peripheral blood. The chain uses TRBV29-1 and TRBJ2-7, with D tentatively TRBD1 (5 bases). The CDR3 DNA reads as TGCAGCGTTGGCCCCAGGGCAGGCTACGAGCAGTACTTC. Protein sequence: CSVGPRAGYEQYF.